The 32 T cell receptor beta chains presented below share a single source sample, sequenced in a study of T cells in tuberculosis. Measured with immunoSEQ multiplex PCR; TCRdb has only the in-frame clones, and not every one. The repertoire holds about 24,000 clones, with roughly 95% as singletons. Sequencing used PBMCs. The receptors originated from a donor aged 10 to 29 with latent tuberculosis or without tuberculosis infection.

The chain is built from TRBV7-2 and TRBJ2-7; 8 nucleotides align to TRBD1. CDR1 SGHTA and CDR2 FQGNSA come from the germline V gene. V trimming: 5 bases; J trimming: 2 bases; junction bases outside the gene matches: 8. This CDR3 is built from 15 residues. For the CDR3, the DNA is TGTGCCAGCAGCCCATGGACAGGGTCCCCCTACGAGCAGTACTTC. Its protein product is CASSPWTGSPYEQYF.

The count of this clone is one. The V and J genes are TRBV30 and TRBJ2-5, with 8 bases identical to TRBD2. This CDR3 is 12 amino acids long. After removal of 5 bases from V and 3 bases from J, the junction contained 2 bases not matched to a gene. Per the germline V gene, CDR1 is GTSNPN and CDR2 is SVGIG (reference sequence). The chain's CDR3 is CAWDSGEETQYF. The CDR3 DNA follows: TGTGCCTGGGATAGCGGGGAAGAGACCCAGTACTTC.

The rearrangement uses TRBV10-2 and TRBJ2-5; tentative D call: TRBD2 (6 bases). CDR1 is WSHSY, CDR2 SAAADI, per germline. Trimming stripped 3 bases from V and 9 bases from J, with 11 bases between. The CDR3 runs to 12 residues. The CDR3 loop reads CASSDGRRPQYF. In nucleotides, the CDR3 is TGCGCCAGCAGTGATGGGAGGCGGCCCCAGTACTTC.

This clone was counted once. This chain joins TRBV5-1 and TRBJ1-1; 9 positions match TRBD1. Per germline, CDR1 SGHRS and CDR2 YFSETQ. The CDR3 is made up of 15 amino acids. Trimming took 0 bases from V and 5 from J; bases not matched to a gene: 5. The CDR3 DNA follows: TGCGCCAGCAGCTTGGGGACAGGGGCGGGGACTGAAGCTTTCTTT. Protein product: CASSLGTGAGTEAFF.

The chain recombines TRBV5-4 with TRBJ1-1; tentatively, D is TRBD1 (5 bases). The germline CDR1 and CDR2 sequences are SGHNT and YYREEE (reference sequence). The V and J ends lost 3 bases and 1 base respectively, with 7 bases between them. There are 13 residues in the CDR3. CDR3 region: CASSYDRNTEAFF. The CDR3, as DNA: TGTGCCAGCAGCTATGACAGGAACACTGAAGCTTTCTTT.

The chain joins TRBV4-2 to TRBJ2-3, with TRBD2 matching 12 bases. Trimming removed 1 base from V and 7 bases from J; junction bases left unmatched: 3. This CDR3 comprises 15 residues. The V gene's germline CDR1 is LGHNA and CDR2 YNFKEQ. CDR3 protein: CASSQGTSGDYTQYF. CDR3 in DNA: TGTGCCAGCAGCCAAGGGACTAGCGGGGACTATACGCAGTATTTT.

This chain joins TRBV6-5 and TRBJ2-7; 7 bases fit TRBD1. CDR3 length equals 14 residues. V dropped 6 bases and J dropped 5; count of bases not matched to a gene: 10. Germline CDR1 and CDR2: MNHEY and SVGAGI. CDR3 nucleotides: TGTGCCAGCAGGATTACAGGGGCTATAGACGAGCAGTACTTC. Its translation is CASRITGAIDEQYF.

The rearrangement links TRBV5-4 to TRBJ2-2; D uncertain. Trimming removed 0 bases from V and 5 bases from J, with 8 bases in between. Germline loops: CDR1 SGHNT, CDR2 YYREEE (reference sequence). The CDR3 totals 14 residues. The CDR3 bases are TGTGCCAGCAGCTTGGGATCAGCGACCGGGGAGCTGTTTTTT. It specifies CASSLGSATGELFF.

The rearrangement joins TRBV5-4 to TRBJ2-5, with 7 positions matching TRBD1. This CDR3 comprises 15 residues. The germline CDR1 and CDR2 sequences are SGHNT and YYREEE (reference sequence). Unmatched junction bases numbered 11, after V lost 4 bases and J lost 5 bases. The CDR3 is CASSTSPGGVETQYF. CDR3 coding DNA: TGTGCCAGCAGCACCTCCCCAGGGGGTGTCGAGACCCAGTACTTC.

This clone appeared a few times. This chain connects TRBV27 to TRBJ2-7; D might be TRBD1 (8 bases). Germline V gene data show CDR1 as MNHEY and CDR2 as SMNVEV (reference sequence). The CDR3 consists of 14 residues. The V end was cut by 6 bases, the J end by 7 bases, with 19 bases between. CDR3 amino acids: CASSPAGQGGEQYV. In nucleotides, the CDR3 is TGTGCCAGCAGCCCTGCCGGACAGGGAGGGGAGCAGTACGTC.

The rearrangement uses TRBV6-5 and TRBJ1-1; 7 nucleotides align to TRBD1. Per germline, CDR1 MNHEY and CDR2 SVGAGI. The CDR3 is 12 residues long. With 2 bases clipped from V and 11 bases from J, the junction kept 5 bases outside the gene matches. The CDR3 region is CASSYGEGAAFF. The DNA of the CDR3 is TGTGCCAGCAGTTACGGAGAGGGGGCCGCTTTCTTT.

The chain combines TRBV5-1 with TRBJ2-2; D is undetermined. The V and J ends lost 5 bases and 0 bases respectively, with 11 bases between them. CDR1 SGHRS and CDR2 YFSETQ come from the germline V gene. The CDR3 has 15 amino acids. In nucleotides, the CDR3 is TGCGCCAGCAGTCAAAAGAGCGCGAACACCGGGGAGCTGTTTTTT. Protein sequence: CASSQKSANTGELFF.

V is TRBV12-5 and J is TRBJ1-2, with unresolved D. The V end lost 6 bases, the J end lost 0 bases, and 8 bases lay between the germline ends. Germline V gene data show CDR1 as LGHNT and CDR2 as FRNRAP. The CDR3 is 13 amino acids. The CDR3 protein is CASGGTTNYGYTF. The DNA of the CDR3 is TGTGCTAGTGGAGGTACTACTAACTATGGCTACACCTTC.

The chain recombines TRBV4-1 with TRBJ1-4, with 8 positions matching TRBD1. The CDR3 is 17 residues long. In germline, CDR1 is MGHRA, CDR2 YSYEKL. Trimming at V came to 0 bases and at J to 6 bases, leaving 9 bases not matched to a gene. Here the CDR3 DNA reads TGCGCCAGCAGCCAAGAATGGGGCGGACAGGGAGATGAAAAACTGTTTTTT. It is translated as CASSQEWGGQGDEKLFF.

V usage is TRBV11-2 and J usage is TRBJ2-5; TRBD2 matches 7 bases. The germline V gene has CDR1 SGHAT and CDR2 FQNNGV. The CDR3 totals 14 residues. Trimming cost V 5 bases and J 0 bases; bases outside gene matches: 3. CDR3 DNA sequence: TGTGCCAGCAGCGGGGCGGGGGACCAAGAGACCCAGTACTTC. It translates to CASSGAGDQETQYF. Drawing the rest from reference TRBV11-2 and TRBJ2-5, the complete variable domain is EAGVAQSPRYKIIEKRQSVAFWCNPISGHATLYWYQQILGQGPKLLIQFQNNGVVDDSQLPKDRFSAERLKGVDSTLKIQPAKLEDSAVYLCASSGAGDQETQYFGPGTRLLVL.

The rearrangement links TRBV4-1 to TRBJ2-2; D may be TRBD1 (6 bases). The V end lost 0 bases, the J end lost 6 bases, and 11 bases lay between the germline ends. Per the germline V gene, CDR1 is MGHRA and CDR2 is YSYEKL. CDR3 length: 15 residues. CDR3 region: CASSQEVQGAGELFF. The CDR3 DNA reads TGCGCCAGCAGCCAAGAGGTACAGGGCGCCGGGGAGCTGTTTTTT.

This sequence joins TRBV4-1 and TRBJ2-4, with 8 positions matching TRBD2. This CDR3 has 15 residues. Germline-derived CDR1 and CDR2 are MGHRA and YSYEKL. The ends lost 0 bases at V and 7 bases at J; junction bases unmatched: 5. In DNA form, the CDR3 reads TGCGCCAGCAGCCAAGAGGGACTAGTGCGGAACATTCAGTACTTC. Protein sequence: CASSQEGLVRNIQYF.

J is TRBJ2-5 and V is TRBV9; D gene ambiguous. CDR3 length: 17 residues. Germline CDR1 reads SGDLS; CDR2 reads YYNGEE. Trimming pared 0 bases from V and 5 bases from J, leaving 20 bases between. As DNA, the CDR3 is TGTGCCAGCAGCGTAGGCCCCACGAGCGTGCGTGGGGAGACCCAGTACTTC. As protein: CASSVGPTSVRGETQYF. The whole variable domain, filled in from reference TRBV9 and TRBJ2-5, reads DSGVTQTPKHLITATGQRVTLRCSPRSGDLSVYWYQQSLDQGLQFLIQYYNGEERAKGNILERFSAQQFPDLHSELNLSSLELGDSALYFCASSVGPTSVRGETQYFGPGTRLLVL.

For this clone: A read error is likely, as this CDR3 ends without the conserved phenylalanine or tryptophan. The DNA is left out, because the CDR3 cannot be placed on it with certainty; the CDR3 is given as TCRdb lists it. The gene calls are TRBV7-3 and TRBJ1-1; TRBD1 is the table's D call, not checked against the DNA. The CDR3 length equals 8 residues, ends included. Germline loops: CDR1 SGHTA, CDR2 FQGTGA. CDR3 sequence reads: CASSLTSI.

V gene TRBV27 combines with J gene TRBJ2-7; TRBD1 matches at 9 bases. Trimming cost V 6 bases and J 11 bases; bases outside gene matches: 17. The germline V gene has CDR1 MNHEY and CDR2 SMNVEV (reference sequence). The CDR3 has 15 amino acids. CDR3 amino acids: CASSLELGQGVKKYF. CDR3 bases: TGTGCCAGCAGCCTTGAGTTGGGACAGGGCGTAAAAAAGTACTTC.

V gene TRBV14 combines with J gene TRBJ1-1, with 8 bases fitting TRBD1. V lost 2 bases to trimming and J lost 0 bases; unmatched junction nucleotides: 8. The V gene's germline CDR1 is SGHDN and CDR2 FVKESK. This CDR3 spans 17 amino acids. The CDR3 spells CASSQMRTGLMNTEAFF. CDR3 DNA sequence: TGTGCCAGCAGCCAAATGCGGACAGGGCTGATGAACACTGAAGCTTTCTTT.

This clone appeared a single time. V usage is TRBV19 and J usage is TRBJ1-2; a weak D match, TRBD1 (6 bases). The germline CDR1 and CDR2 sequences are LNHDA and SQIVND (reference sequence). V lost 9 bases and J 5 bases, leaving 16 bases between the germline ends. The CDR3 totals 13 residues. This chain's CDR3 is CASKEDSSYGYTF. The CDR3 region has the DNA TGTGCCAGCAAAGAGGACAGCTCTTATGGCTACACCTTC.

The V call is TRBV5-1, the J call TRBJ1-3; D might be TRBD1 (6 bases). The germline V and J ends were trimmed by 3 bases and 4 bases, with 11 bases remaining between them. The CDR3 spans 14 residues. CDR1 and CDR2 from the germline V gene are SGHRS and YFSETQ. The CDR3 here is CASSSDRSGNTIYF. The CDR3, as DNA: TGCGCCAGCAGCTCCGACAGGTCAGGAAACACCATATATTTT.

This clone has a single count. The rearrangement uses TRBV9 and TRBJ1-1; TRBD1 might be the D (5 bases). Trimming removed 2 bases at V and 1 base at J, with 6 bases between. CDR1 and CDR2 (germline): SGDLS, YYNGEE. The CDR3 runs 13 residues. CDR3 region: CASSVRANTEAFF. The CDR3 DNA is TGTGCCAGCAGCGTCAGGGCGAACACTGAAGCTTTCTTT.

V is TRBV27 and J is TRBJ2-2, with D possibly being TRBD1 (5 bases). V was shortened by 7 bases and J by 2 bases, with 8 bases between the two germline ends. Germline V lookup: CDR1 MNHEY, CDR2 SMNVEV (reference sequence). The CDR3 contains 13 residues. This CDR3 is CASKDSNTGELFF. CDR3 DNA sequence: TGTGCCAGCAAAGACAGTAACACCGGGGAGCTGTTTTTT.

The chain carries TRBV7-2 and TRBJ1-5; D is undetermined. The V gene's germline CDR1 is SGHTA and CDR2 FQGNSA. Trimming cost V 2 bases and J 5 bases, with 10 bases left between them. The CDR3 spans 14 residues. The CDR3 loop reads CASSLSGWHQPQHF. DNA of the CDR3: TGTGCCAGCAGCTTATCCGGGTGGCATCAGCCCCAGCATTTT. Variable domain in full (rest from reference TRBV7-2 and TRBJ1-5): GAGVSQSPSNKVTEKGKDVELRCDPISGHTALYWYRQSLGQGLEFLIYFQGNSAPDKSGLPSDRFSAERTGGSVSTLTIQRTQQEDSAVYLCASSLSGWHQPQHFGDGTRLSIL.

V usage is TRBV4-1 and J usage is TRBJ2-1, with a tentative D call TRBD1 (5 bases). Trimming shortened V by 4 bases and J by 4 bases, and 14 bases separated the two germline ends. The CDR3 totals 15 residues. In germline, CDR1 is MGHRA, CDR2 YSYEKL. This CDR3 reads CASSPGFTLYNEQFF. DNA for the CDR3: TGCGCCAGCAGCCCAGGGTTCACCCTTTACAATGAGCAGTTCTTC.

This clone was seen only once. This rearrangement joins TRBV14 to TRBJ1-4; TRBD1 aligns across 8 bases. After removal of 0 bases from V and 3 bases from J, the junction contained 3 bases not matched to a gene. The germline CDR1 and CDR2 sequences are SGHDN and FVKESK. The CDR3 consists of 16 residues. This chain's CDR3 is CASSQEAGGSNEKLFF. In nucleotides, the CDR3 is TGTGCCAGCAGCCAAGAGGCAGGGGGCTCTAATGAAAAACTGTTTTTT.

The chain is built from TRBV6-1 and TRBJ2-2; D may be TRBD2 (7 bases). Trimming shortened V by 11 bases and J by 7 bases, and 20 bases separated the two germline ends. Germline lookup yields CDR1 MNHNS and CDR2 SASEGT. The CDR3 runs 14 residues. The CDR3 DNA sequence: TGTGCCTCCGACTGGGGGGGCAAGGTCGGGGAGCTGTTTTTT. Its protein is CASDWGGKVGELFF.

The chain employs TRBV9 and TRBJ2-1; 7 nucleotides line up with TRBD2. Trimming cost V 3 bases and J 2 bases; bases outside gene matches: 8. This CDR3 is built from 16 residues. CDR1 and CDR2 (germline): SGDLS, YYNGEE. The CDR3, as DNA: TGTGCCAGCAGCGCTGGGGGGGGAAGTCCCTACAATGAGCAGTTCTTC. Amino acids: CASSAGGGSPYNEQFF.

The CDR3 loop reads CASSMRQGNTGELFF. CDR3 sequence (DNA): TGTGCCAGCAGCATGAGACAGGGCAACACCGGGGAGCTGTTTTTT. V gene TRBV11-3 combines with J gene TRBJ2-2; 7 bases are shared with TRBD1. The CDR3 has 15 amino acids. CDR1 and CDR2 from the germline V gene are SGHNT and YENEEA. Losses at the gene ends were 5 bases for V and 2 bases for J; bases not matched to a gene: 5. Based on the CDR3 plus reference TRBV11-3 and TRBJ2-2, the full variable domain is EAGVVQSPRYKIIEKKQPVAFWCNPISGHNTLYWYLQNLGQGPELLIRYENEEAVDDSQLPKDRFSAERLKGVDSTLKIQPAELGDSAVYLCASSMRQGNTGELFFGEGSRLTVL.

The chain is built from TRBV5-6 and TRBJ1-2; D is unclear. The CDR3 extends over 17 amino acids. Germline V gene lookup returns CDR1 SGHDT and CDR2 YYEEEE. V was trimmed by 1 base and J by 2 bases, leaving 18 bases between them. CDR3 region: CASSLWLPASGNYGYTF. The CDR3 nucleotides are TGTGCCAGCAGCTTGTGGTTACCAGCCTCAGGAAACTATGGCTACACCTTC.